The 10 T cell receptor beta chains below were found in one sample sequenced in a study of blood T cells in healthy people across ages. The use of a sample-barcoded 5' primer and a J-beta primer mix characterized a second PCR of about 7 to 12 cycles. TCRdb redid the calling of the 5' RACE reads with MiXCR, one entry per CDR3 protein. The repertoire includes roughly 1,500,000 distinct CDR3 sequences, about 43% of them detected once, and 7.9% sits in the top ten. What was sequenced was blood. All receptors derive from a woman aged 18-29 years in good health.

This clonotype occurred a few times. The chain has TRBV20-1 and TRBJ2-1; 7 bases map to TRBD2. The CDR3 totals 19 residues. J lost 8 bases, V lost 4 bases, and 26 bases had no gene match. Germline assignment: CDR1 DFQATT and CDR2 SNEGSKA (reference sequence). CDR3: CSANNIGAGGGPTRDEQFF. CDR3 DNA: TGCAGTGCTAATAACATCGGGGCTGGCGGGGGACCTACAAGGGATGAGCAGTTCTTC.

This chain connects TRBV15 to TRBJ2-7; D gene ambiguous. Germline-derived CDR1 and CDR2 are LNHNV and YYDKDF (reference sequence). The V end lost 5 bases, the J end lost 2 bases, and 13 bases lay between the germline ends. CDR3 length: 14 amino acids. The CDR3 here is CATSGSMGPYEQYF. As DNA, the CDR3 is TGTGCCACCAGCGGTTCAATGGGCCCCTACGAGCAGTACTTC.

In the case of this clonotype: One junction end does not reproduce the germline sequence, and a read error may be involved. The gene calls are TRBV12-3 or TRBV12-4 and TRBJ2-5, with D unresolved. This CDR3 comprises 13 residues. The CDR3 DNA sequence: TGTGCCAGCAGTCCAGGAAGCCAAGAGACCCGGTACTTC. It specifies CASSPGSQETRYF.

This clonotype was seen a handful of times. V gene TRBV28 combines with J gene TRBJ2-1; 13 nucleotides match TRBD2. CDR3 length: 15 residues. Germline V CDR1 and CDR2: MDHEN, SYDVKM. V dropped 7 bases and J dropped 5; count of bases not matched to a gene: 5. In DNA form, the CDR3 reads TGTGCCAGCATTACCACTAGCGGGGGGGACAATGAGCAGTTCTTC. It translates to CASITTSGGDNEQFF.

This clonotype has a handful of counts. The rearrangement joins TRBV18 to TRBJ2-7; tentative D call: TRBD1 (5 bases). CDR1 and CDR2 from the germline V gene are KGHSH and LQKENI. CDR3 size: 15 residues. Trimming stripped 2 bases from V and 3 bases from J, with 14 bases between. CDR3 protein: CASSPSAGQNYEQYF. The CDR3 coding sequence is TGTGCCAGCTCACCATCGGCAGGGCAGAACTACGAGCAGTACTTC. The full variable domain, its missing parts supplied by reference TRBV18 and TRBJ2-7, is NAGVMQNPRHLVRRRGQEARLRCSPMKGHSHVYWYRQLPEEGLKFMVYLQKENIIDESGMPKERFSAEFPKEGPSILRIQQVVRGDSAAYFCASSPSAGQNYEQYFGPGTRLTVT.

The chain links TRBV20-1 to TRBJ2-7; D is unresolved. Trimming left V 0 bases short and J 7 bases short, with 22 bases between. The CDR3 extends over 16 amino acids. The V gene's germline CDR1 is DFQATT and CDR2 SNEGSKA (reference sequence). CDR3 protein: CSARDRSATTDNEQYF. CDR3 nucleotides: TGCAGTGCTAGAGATCGGAGCGCAACCACTGACAATGAGCAGTACTTC.

The rearrangement joins TRBV24-1 to TRBJ2-2; possibly TRBD2 for D (6 bases). CDR3 length equals 16 residues. The V end was cut by 4 bases, the J end by 2 bases, with 13 bases between. Looked up from germline, CDR1 is KGHDR and CDR2 is SFDVKD. For the CDR3, the DNA is TGTGCCACCAGTGACAGGGCGGGGTTCAACACCGGGGAGCTGTTTTTT. This gives the protein CATSDRAGFNTGELFF.

This chain connects TRBV14 to TRBJ2-3; 8 bases fit TRBD1. The CDR3 extends over 16 amino acids. Germline CDR1 reads SGHDN; CDR2 reads FVKESK. J lost 6 bases, V lost 0 bases, and 8 bases had no gene match. The CDR3 loop is CASSQEARWTGDTQYF. CDR3 bases: TGTGCCAGCAGCCAAGAGGCGCGCTGGACAGGGGATACGCAGTATTTT.

V usage is TRBV7-2 and J usage is TRBJ2-3; no firm D call. Germline CDR1 is SGHTA and CDR2 is FQGNSA. The CDR3 has 15 amino acids. Trimming removed 2 bases from V and 2 bases from J, with 11 bases in between. CDR3 sequence: CASSLSGAFTDTQYF. DNA of the CDR3: TGTGCCAGCAGCTTATCGGGTGCCTTCACAGATACGCAGTATTTT.

This clonotype was found a few times. V and J are TRBV7-9 and TRBJ1-2; weak D call: TRBD1 (5 bases). Between the trimmed V and J ends, which lost 9 bases and 2 bases, there was a span of 13 bases. There are 13 residues in the CDR3. Germline loops: CDR1 SEHNR, CDR2 FQNEAQ (reference sequence). CDR3 nucleotides: TGTGCCAGTTCCGCAGGGAGGAACTATGGCTACACCTTC. Translating gives CASSAGRNYGYTF.